This TCR beta chain was documented in a study of cytomegalovirus exposure and HLA in healthy donors. Broader study findings: Cytomegalovirus status was reportedly diagnosed by the classifier with high sensitivity and specificity. Available immune exposure information was restricted to CMV serostatus only. Listed as cytomegalovirus-associated were 150 to 200 TCR beta chains.

The CDR3 consists of 14 residues. Germline-derived CDR1 and CDR2 are SGHRS and YFSETQ. Trimming stripped 0 bases from V and 2 bases from J, with 9 bases between. About this clone: Its antigen remains unknown.

PCR used 60 Vbeta primers and 13 Jbeta primers. Profiling relied on immunoSEQ multiplex PCR, and the TCRdb table lists in-frame clones only, not all of them. The sample lists around 200,000 clones, about 80% occurring once. Sequencing used PBMCs. This sequence originates from a boy aged 5 to 17 in good health and CMV-seronegative. The rearrangement links TRBV5-1 to TRBJ2-7; D not resolved. CDR3 amino acids: CASSLGLDTYEQYF. The CDR3 nucleotides read TGCGCCAGCAGCTTGGGACTGGATACCTACGAGCAGTACTTC.